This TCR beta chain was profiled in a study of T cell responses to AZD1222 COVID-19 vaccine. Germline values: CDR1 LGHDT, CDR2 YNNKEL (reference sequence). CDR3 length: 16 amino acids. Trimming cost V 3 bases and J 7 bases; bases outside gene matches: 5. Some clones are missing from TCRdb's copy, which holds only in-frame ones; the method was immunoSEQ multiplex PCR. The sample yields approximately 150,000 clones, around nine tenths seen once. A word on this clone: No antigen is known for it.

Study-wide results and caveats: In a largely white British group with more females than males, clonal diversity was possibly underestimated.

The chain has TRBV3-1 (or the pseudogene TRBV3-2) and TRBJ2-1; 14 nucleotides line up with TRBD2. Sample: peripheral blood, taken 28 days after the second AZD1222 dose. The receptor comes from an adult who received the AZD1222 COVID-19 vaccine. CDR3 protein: CASSHLGTSGGNEQFF. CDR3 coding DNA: TGTGCCAGCAGCCACCTCGGGACTAGCGGGGGTAATGAGCAGTTCTTC.